This TCR beta chain was documented in a study of T cell responses to AZD1222 COVID-19 vaccine. CDR3 length: 14 amino acids. CDR1 is SGHTA, CDR2 FQGNSA, per germline. Unmatched junction bases numbered 8, after V lost 5 bases and J lost 5 bases. Findings of the study overall: Seropositive status at baseline applied to only a handful of AZD1222 recipients. Two AZD1222 doses significantly raised spike-specific TCR breadth and depth over controls. Clonal diversity may have been underestimated in mostly white British donors. Repertoire sampling occurred only after the peak T cell response.

For this clone: What it binds is not known.

Sequencing used immunoSEQ multiplex PCR; TCRdb keeps in-frame clones, though not all of them. Of about 120,000 clones listed, just over 85% were seen once; the top ten hold approximately 8.1%. This sequence originates from an adult in good health. The V call is TRBV7-2, the J call TRBJ2-5; 7 bases are a match to TRBD2. The sequences come from peripheral blood, collected on day 0 of AZD1222 vaccination. The CDR3 DNA follows: TGTGCCAGCAGCAGACCGGGGGAGGGGGAGACCCAGTACTTC. Encoded protein: CASSRPGEGETQYF.